A selection of T cell receptor beta chains follows, all from one sample in a study of shared clonotypes between healthy human individuals. Sequencing was performed with immunoSEQ multiplex PCR; in TCRdb, only in-frame clones are kept and a portion is missing. The sample has millions of clones, 85% to 95% seen once. The sequencing sample was made of naive CD4+ T cells from PBMCs. The receptor set was obtained from a man between 18 and 35 years old in good health. Some clones in this sample may be carry-over from other donors' samples. Both conserved end residues are part of each CDR3. Each record gives: D gene, J gene, V gene, clone size, CDR3 DNA, CDR3 protein. The D gene is left open where the match is weak. Part of the rows lack a size; the others show once, few, many or a class for expanded clones.

d_call: NA
j_call: TRBJ2-2
v_call: TRBV6-5
clone_size: NA
cdr3_nt: TGTGCCAGCAGGGAGGTAGGCCGAGTCACCGGGGAGCTGTTTTTT
cdr3_aa: CASREVGRVTGELFF

d_call: NA
j_call: TRBJ1-4
v_call: TRBV18
clone_size: NA
cdr3_nt: TGTGCCAGCTCACCACTTGGAAAAGTACAGTCCTATGAAAAACTGTTTTTT
cdr3_aa: CASSPLGKVQSYEKLFF

d_call: NA
j_call: TRBJ1-2
v_call: TRBV2
clone_size: few
cdr3_nt: TGTGCCAGCATCCTACAGGGCGCTAACTATGGCTACACCTTC
cdr3_aa: CASILQGANYGYTF

d_call: TRBD2
j_call: TRBJ2-1
v_call: TRBV19
clone_size: NA
cdr3_nt: TGTGCCAGTAGTAAGGGGACTAGCGGGAGCAACTACAATGAGCAGTTCTTC
cdr3_aa: CASSKGTSGSNYNEQFF

d_call: NA
j_call: TRBJ2-7
v_call: TRBV5-4
clone_size: NA
cdr3_nt: TGTGCCAGCAGCCACCCTAGCGCTACCTACGAGCAGTACTTC
cdr3_aa: CASSHPSATYEQYF

d_call: TRBD1
j_call: TRBJ2-1
v_call: TRBV28
clone_size: NA
cdr3_nt: TGTGCCAGCAGCTCCGGGACAGGGGAAAAACTTGAGCAGTTCTTC
cdr3_aa: CASSSGTGEKLEQFF

d_call: NA
j_call: TRBJ2-7
v_call: TRBV5-1
clone_size: NA
cdr3_nt: TGCGCCAGCAGCTTGGTGGCAGGGGCCTACGAGCAGTACTTC
cdr3_aa: CASSLVAGAYEQYF

d_call: NA
j_call: TRBJ2-7
v_call: TRBV5-4
clone_size: NA
cdr3_nt: TGTGCCAGCAATCTCCGGGGCTCCGACCTGGCCGAGCAGTACTTC
cdr3_aa: CASNLRGSDLAEQYF

d_call: NA
j_call: TRBJ2-7
v_call: TRBV7-8
clone_size: once
cdr3_nt: TGTGCCAGCAGCTTAGGGGGGGACATTGGCGAGCAGTACTTC
cdr3_aa: CASSLGGDIGEQYF

d_call: NA
j_call: TRBJ2-5
v_call: TRBV28
clone_size: NA
cdr3_nt: TGTGCCAGCAGTTTTCCGGGACTCAAGGCCGTGGGAGAGACCCAGTACTTC
cdr3_aa: CASSFPGLKAVGETQYF

d_call: TRBD2
j_call: TRBJ2-1
v_call: TRBV9
clone_size: NA
cdr3_nt: TGTGCCAGCAGCGTAGCTCTGAGCGGGGGAGACAATGAGCAGTTCTTC
cdr3_aa: CASSVALSGGDNEQFF

d_call: TRBD2
j_call: TRBJ2-7
v_call: TRBV5-1
clone_size: NA
cdr3_nt: TGCGCCAGCAGCGAGGGACTAGTCTACGAGCAGTACTTC
cdr3_aa: CASSEGLVYEQYF

d_call: NA
j_call: TRBJ1-1
v_call: TRBV28
clone_size: NA
cdr3_nt: TGTGCCAGCAGTCCGGGACGGGGACTGGCGAGCCTGAACACTGAAGCTTTCTTT
cdr3_aa: CASSPGRGLASLNTEAFF

d_call: TRBD2
j_call: TRBJ2-1
v_call: TRBV9
clone_size: NA
cdr3_nt: TGTGCCAGCAGCGTAGCGGGAGGGATCTACAATGAGCAGTTCTTC
cdr3_aa: CASSVAGGIYNEQFF

d_call: TRBD2
j_call: TRBJ2-3
v_call: TRBV7-9
clone_size: NA
cdr3_nt: TGTGCCAGCAGCTTAGCTAGCGGGACTACAGATACGCAGTATTTT
cdr3_aa: CASSLASGTTDTQYF

d_call: TRBD1
j_call: TRBJ1-5
v_call: TRBV27
clone_size: NA
cdr3_nt: TGTGCCAGCACCATCACCAGGGGACAGGGGGCAAGGGTGTACTATCAGCCCCAGCATTTT
cdr3_aa: CASTITRGQGARVYYQPQHF

d_call: NA
j_call: TRBJ2-7
v_call: TRBV9
clone_size: NA
cdr3_nt: TGTGCCAGCAGCGTAGAACCTAACAGGGTCGAGCAGTACTTC
cdr3_aa: CASSVEPNRVEQYF

d_call: NA
j_call: TRBJ1-1
v_call: TRBV20-1
clone_size: NA
cdr3_nt: TGCAGTACCAGACAGAACACTGAAGCTTTCTTT
cdr3_aa: CSTRQNTEAFF

d_call: TRBD2
j_call: TRBJ2-5
v_call: TRBV28
clone_size: NA
cdr3_nt: TGTGCCAGCAGTTCCGTCCAGGGAGGGACAGAGACCCAGTACTTC
cdr3_aa: CASSSVQGGTETQYF

d_call: NA
j_call: TRBJ1-2
v_call: TRBV19
clone_size: NA
cdr3_nt: TGTGCCAGTAGTCCGCAACAGGGTTGGTATGGCTACACCTTC
cdr3_aa: CASSPQQGWYGYTF

d_call: NA
j_call: TRBJ2-5
v_call: TRBV28
clone_size: NA
cdr3_nt: TGTGCCAGCAGCTCATCAGGTACAGGCCAAGAGACCCAGTACTTC
cdr3_aa: CASSSSGTGQETQYF

d_call: TRBD2
j_call: TRBJ2-7
v_call: TRBV28
clone_size: NA
cdr3_nt: TGTGCCAGCAGTTTGCCCGGGACTAGCAAGGAGCAGTACTTC
cdr3_aa: CASSLPGTSKEQYF

d_call: TRBD1
j_call: TRBJ2-1
v_call: TRBV29-1
clone_size: once
cdr3_nt: TGCAGCGGGGACAGGGGTCCCGAGCGGGACTACAATGAGCAGTTCTTC
cdr3_aa: CSGDRGPERDYNEQFF

d_call: NA
j_call: TRBJ2-6
v_call: TRBV5-4
clone_size: NA
cdr3_nt: TGTGCCAGCAGCCTGGCGGTCCCCAGTGCTGGGGCCAACGTCCTGACTTTC
cdr3_aa: CASSLAVPSAGANVLTF

d_call: TRBD1
j_call: TRBJ2-4
v_call: TRBV30
clone_size: NA
cdr3_nt: TGTGCCTGGGGGGACAGAAACATTCAGTACTTC
cdr3_aa: CAWGDRNIQYF

d_call: NA
j_call: TRBJ1-3
v_call: TRBV2
clone_size: NA
cdr3_nt: TGTGCCAGCAGTGAAGAGAGTTTCTCTGGAAACACCATATATTTT
cdr3_aa: CASSEESFSGNTIYF

d_call: NA
j_call: TRBJ2-4
v_call: TRBV5-6
clone_size: NA
cdr3_nt: TGTGCCAGCAGCCAGATAGGGGCAGCCAAAAACATTCAGTACTTC
cdr3_aa: CASSQIGAAKNIQYF

d_call: NA
j_call: TRBJ1-5
v_call: TRBV2
clone_size: few
cdr3_nt: TGTGCCAGCAGTGAAATGGGTGGTCAGCCCCAGCATTTT
cdr3_aa: CASSEMGGQPQHF

d_call: TRBD1
j_call: TRBJ2-1
v_call: TRBV7-9
clone_size: NA
cdr3_nt: TGTGCCACCCACAGGGGGGAGTTCAATGAGCAGTTCTTC
cdr3_aa: CATHRGEFNEQFF

d_call: TRBD1
j_call: TRBJ2-1
v_call: TRBV7-2
clone_size: NA
cdr3_nt: TGTGCCAGCAGCTTAGCGATACAGGGGGCTGGACTCAATGAGCAGTTCTTC
cdr3_aa: CASSLAIQGAGLNEQFF

d_call: TRBD2
j_call: TRBJ2-5
v_call: TRBV11-2
clone_size: NA
cdr3_nt: TGTGCCAGCAGCCAAAGGGCTAGCGGAGAGACCCAGTACTTC
cdr3_aa: CASSQRASGETQYF

d_call: NA
j_call: TRBJ2-2
v_call: TRBV11-2
clone_size: once
cdr3_nt: TGTGCCACACACCGGGGGGCGATGAACACCGGGGAGCTGTTTTTT
cdr3_aa: CATHRGAMNTGELFF

d_call: NA
j_call: TRBJ1-5
v_call: TRBV18
clone_size: NA
cdr3_nt: TGTGCCAGCTCACCTTCCAGGGGCGGTCAGCCCCAGCATTTT
cdr3_aa: CASSPSRGGQPQHF

d_call: TRBD2
j_call: TRBJ2-2
v_call: TRBV5-1
clone_size: once
cdr3_nt: TGCGCCAGCAGCATTCTACTAGCGGGGGGCACCGGGGAGCTGTTTTTT
cdr3_aa: CASSILLAGGTGELFF

d_call: NA
j_call: TRBJ1-5
v_call: TRBV5-1
clone_size: NA
cdr3_nt: TGCGCCAGCAGCTTGGGACTTTCAAATCAGCCCCAGCATTTT
cdr3_aa: CASSLGLSNQPQHF

d_call: NA
j_call: TRBJ2-2
v_call: TRBV2
clone_size: NA
cdr3_nt: TGTGCCAGCAGTGCCCTACCTGGAACCGGGGAGCTGTTTTTT
cdr3_aa: CASSALPGTGELFF

d_call: TRBD2
j_call: TRBJ2-1
v_call: TRBV13
clone_size: NA
cdr3_nt: TGTGCCAGCAGCTTCCCGGGACTATCGGGGAATGAGCAGTTCTTC
cdr3_aa: CASSFPGLSGNEQFF

d_call: NA
j_call: TRBJ1-6
v_call: TRBV4-2
clone_size: once
cdr3_nt: TGTGCCAGCAGCCAAGATAGCGGTTCACCCCTCCACTTT
cdr3_aa: CASSQDSGSPLHF

d_call: NA
j_call: TRBJ2-1
v_call: TRBV5-1
clone_size: NA
cdr3_nt: TGCGCCAGCAGTTATGACGGGCTATACAATGAGCAGTTCTTC
cdr3_aa: CASSYDGLYNEQFF

d_call: NA
j_call: TRBJ2-2
v_call: TRBV19
clone_size: NA
cdr3_nt: TGTGCCAGTAGTATCTCGCCAGGGGCGAACACCGGGGAGCTGTTTTTT
cdr3_aa: CASSISPGANTGELFF

d_call: NA
j_call: TRBJ1-2
v_call: TRBV5-5
clone_size: once
cdr3_nt: TGTGCCAGCTACCCCCAACCAGATAGTTATGGCTACACCTTC
cdr3_aa: CASYPQPDSYGYTF

d_call: TRBD1
j_call: TRBJ1-1
v_call: TRBV5-4
clone_size: NA
cdr3_nt: TGTGCCAGCAGCTTGGGACAGGGGTTGAACACTGAAGCTTTCTTT
cdr3_aa: CASSLGQGLNTEAFF